This passage covers 10 T cell receptor beta chains from one sample sequenced in a study of blood T cell repertoires in COVID-19. Generated by immunoSEQ multiplex PCR, the TCRdb table keeps only in-frame clones and is missing some. The table lists 270,000 or so clones, 83% of them singletons. The sequenced sample was peripheral blood. Receptors originate from a woman aged 50 to 60 who had recovered from COVID-19.

The genes are TRBV27 and TRBJ1-1; 8 positions match TRBD1. V shed 4 bases and J 1 base; nucleotides not matched to a gene: 2. The germline V gene has CDR1 MNHEY and CDR2 SMNVEV (reference sequence). This CDR3 comprises 14 residues. CDR3 nucleotides: TGTGCCAGCAGTTATCAGGGGGCGAACACTGAAGCTTTCTTT. It codes for CASSYQGANTEAFF.

The CDR3 spells CASSQDPGGGETQYF. The CDR3 coding sequence is TGTGCCAGCAGCCAAGATCCGGGGGGCGGGGAGACCCAGTACTTC. The chain is built from TRBV4-2 and TRBJ2-5; perhaps TRBD2 as D (7 bases). This CDR3 has 15 residues. Germline CDR1 LGHNA, CDR2 YNFKEQ. Trimming removed 0 bases at V and 5 bases at J, with 13 bases between.

In its sample, this clone was seen once. The V call is TRBV2, the J call TRBJ2-7; no clear D. Trimming removed 7 bases from V and 0 bases from J, with 10 bases in between. The CDR3 consists of 13 residues. Germline CDR1 is SNHLY and CDR2 is FYNNEI. The DNA for the CDR3 is TGTGCCAGCACCTATCGCTTCTCCTACGAGCAGTACTTC. Protein sequence: CASTYRFSYEQYF.

The V gene is TRBV4-1, the J gene TRBJ1-1; 10 bases agree with TRBD1. The CDR3 consists of 13 residues. V gave up 4 bases and J gave up 5 bases; unmatched junction bases: 1. CDR1 is MGHRA, CDR2 YSYEKL, per germline. The DNA for the CDR3 is TGCGCCAGCAGCCGGACAGGGGGGACTGAAGCTTTCTTT. It yields the protein CASSRTGGTEAFF.

J is TRBJ2-5 and V is TRBV9; D call uncertain. V was trimmed by 4 bases and J by 0 bases, leaving 4 bases between them. This CDR3 contains 12 residues. Germline-derived CDR1 and CDR2 are SGDLS and YYNGEE. The CDR3 loop reads CASSPDQETQYF. In DNA, the CDR3 is TGTGCCAGCAGCCCGGACCAAGAGACCCAGTACTTC. Drawing the rest from reference TRBV9 and TRBJ2-5, the complete variable domain is DSGVTQTPKHLITATGQRVTLRCSPRSGDLSVYWYQQSLDQGLQFLIQYYNGEERAKGNILERFSAQQFPDLHSELNLSSLELGDSALYFCASSPDQETQYFGPGTRLLVL.

The chain uses TRBV11-1 and TRBJ2-1; possible D gene TRBD2, 5 bases. Trimming left V 5 bases short and J 1 base short, with 12 bases between. Per germline, CDR1 SGHAT and CDR2 FQDESV (reference sequence). The CDR3 is 15 residues long. The CDR3 DNA follows: TGTGCCAGCAGCCCGCGACGGGGATCCTACAATGAGCAGTTCTTC. Its translation: CASSPRRGSYNEQFF.

The chain recombines TRBV5-1 with TRBJ1-2; D gene ambiguous. The CDR3 sequence is 12 residues long. V dropped 7 bases and J dropped 4 bases, with 11 bases sitting between them. Per the germline V gene, CDR1 is SGHRS and CDR2 is YFSETQ. The CDR3: CASGGGTYGYTF. For the CDR3, the DNA is TGCGCCAGCGGCGGAGGCACCTATGGCTACACCTTC.

The rearrangement joins TRBV7-9 to TRBJ2-2, with 8 nucleotides matching TRBD2. CDR1 and CDR2 from the germline V gene are SEHNR and FQNEAQ (reference sequence). The V and J ends lost 2 bases and 7 bases, in that order; junction bases with no gene match: 12. This CDR3 is built from 17 residues. The CDR3 DNA reads as TGTGCCAGCAGCTTATTCGTAAGAGCGGGAGAGATCGGGGAGCTGTTTTTT. Translated, it gives CASSLFVRAGEIGELFF.

This chain uses TRBV27 with TRBJ1-2; TRBD1 matches 11 bases. The germline gives CDR1 MNHEY, CDR2 SMNVEV (reference sequence). V shed 6 bases, J shed 5 bases, and the junction held 8 bases outside the gene matches. CDR3 length: 15 amino acids. The chain's CDR3 is CASSPNGQGAYGYTF. In DNA form, the CDR3 reads TGTGCCAGCAGCCCGAACGGACAGGGGGCGTATGGCTACACCTTC.

This sequence joins TRBV28 and TRBJ1-2, with a weak D call TRBD1 (5 bases). This CDR3 is built from 16 residues. The germline gives CDR1 MDHEN, CDR2 SYDVKM. Trimming took off 4 bases at V and 4 bases at J, with 19 bases between the two ends. CDR3 loop: CASSSSGQGWSYGYTF. CDR3 coding DNA: TGTGCCAGCAGTTCGAGTGGGCAGGGATGGAGCTATGGCTACACCTTC.